Below, 6 T cell receptor beta chains from the same sample are listed, as sequenced in a study of shared clonotypes between healthy human individuals. The data were produced by immunoSEQ multiplex PCR, yet TCRdb's version contains in-frame clones alone and is incomplete. The sample lists roughly 1,100,000 clones; roughly 75% were seen once. The sample was memory CD4+ T cells sorted from blood. Stated subset: CD45RA-negative fraction. The receptors stem from a man aged 18 to 29 in good health.

The chain couples TRBV6-6 to TRBJ2-5; the D is unclear. V lost 7 bases and J 5 bases, leaving 17 bases between the germline ends. There are 14 residues in the CDR3. The germline CDR1 and CDR2 sequences are MNHNY and SVGAGI (reference sequence). CDR3 residues: CASTNTGSIETQYF. The DNA for the CDR3 is TGTGCCAGCACCAATACGGGTTCCATTGAGACCCAGTACTTC.

The chain employs TRBV5-3 and TRBJ2-7, with D tentatively TRBD2 (8 bases). TRBV5-3 is an ORF, with its function uncertain. The CDR3 sequence is 14 residues long. Deletions cut 3 bases from V and 2 bases from J, with 12 bases between. DNA of the CDR3: TGTGCCAGAAGCTCGGGAGGGACAGCCTACGAGCAGTACTTC. It encodes CARSSGGTAYEQYF.

The V and J genes are TRBV5-1 and TRBJ1-1; D not certain. The V end lost 4 bases, the J end lost 4 bases, and 17 bases lay between the germline ends. Germline CDR1 reads SGHRS; CDR2 reads YFSETQ. The CDR3 has 15 amino acids. The CDR3 is CASSLGGTQSTEAFF. The CDR3, as DNA: TGCGCCAGCAGCCTTGGCGGTACTCAGAGCACTGAAGCTTTCTTT.

J is TRBJ1-1 and V is TRBV29-1; possible D gene TRBD1, 5 bases. Germline CDR1 is SQVTM and CDR2 is ANQGSEA. CDR3 length: 14 residues. Trimming removed 4 bases from V and 1 base from J, with 13 bases in between. CDR3 amino acids: CSVVSGTSNTEAFF. CDR3 DNA sequence: TGCAGCGTTGTCTCCGGGACCTCGAACACTGAAGCTTTCTTT. The full variable domain, rest sourced from reference TRBV29-1 and TRBJ1-1, is SAVISQKPSRDICQRGTSLTIQCQVDSQVTMMFWYRQQPGQSLTLIATANQGSEATYESGFVIDKFPISRPNLTFSTLTVSNMSPEDSSIYLCSVVSGTSNTEAFFGQGTRLTVV.

V and J are TRBV27 and TRBJ2-7; D not certain. In germline, CDR1 is MNHEY, CDR2 SMNVEV (reference sequence). This CDR3 contains 13 residues. Trimming shortened V by 5 bases and J by 2 bases, and 10 bases separated the two germline ends. The CDR3, as DNA: TGTGCCAGCAGTCCATTAACGACCTACGAGCAGTACTTC. Its translation is CASSPLTTYEQYF.

The gene calls are TRBV5-1 and TRBJ2-7; TRBD1 agrees at 11 bases. This CDR3 comprises 16 residues. The V gene's germline CDR1 is SGHRS and CDR2 YFSETQ. Trimming at V came to 3 bases and at J to 3 bases, leaving 8 bases not matched to a gene. CDR3 protein: CASSSGTGGVSYEQYF. CDR3 in DNA: TGCGCCAGCAGCTCCGGGACAGGGGGAGTAAGCTACGAGCAGTACTTC.